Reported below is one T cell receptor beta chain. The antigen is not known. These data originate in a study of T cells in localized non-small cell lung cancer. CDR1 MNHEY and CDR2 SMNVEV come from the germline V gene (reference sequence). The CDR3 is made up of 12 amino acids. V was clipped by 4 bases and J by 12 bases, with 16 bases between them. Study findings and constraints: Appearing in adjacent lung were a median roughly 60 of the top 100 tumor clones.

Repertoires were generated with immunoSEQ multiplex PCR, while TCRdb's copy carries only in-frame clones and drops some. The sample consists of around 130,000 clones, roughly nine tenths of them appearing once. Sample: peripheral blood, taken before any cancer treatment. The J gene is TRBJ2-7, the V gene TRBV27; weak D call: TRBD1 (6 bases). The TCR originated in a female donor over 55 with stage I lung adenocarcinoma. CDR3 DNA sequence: TGTGCCAGCAGTTCCCTTTCACAGGGTTGGTACTTC. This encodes CASSSLSQGWYF.